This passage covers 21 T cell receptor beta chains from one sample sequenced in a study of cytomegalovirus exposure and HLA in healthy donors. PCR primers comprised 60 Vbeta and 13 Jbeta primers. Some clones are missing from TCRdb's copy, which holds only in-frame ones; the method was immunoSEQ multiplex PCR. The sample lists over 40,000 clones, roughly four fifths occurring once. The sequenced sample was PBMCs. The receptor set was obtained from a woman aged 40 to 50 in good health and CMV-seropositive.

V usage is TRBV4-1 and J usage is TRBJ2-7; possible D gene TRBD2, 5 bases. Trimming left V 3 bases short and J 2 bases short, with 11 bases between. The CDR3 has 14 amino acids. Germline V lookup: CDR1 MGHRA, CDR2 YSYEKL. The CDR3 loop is CASSQDFLPYEQYF. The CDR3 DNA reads TGCGCCAGCAGCCAGGACTTCTTACCCTACGAGCAGTACTTC.

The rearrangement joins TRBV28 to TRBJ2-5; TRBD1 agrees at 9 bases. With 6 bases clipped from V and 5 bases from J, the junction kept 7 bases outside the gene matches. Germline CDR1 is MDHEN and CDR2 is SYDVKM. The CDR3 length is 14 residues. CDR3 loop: CASRRQGDRETQYF. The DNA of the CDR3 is TGTGCCAGCAGGCGACAGGGGGACCGGGAGACCCAGTACTTC.

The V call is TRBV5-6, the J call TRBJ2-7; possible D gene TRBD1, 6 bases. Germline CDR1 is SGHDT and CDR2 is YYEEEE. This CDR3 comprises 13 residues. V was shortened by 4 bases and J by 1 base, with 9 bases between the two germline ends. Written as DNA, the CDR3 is TGTGCCAGCAGCACCGACAGGTCCTACGAGCAGTACTTC. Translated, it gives CASSTDRSYEQYF.

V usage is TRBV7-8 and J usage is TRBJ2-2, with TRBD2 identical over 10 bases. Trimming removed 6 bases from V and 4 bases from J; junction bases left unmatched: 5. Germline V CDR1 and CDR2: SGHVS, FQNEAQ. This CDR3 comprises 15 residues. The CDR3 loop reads CASSGAGGSTGELFF. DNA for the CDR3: TGTGCCAGCAGTGGAGCGGGGGGGAGCACCGGGGAGCTGTTTTTT. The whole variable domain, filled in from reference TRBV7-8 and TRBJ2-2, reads GAGVSQSPRYKVAKRGQDVALRCDPISGHVSLFWYQQALGQGPEFLTYFQNEAQLDKSGLPSDRFFAERPEGSVSTLKIQRTQQEDSAVYLCASSGAGGSTGELFFGEGSRLTVL.

In DNA, the CDR3 is TGTGCCAGCAGCCGGGACAGACCCCCCTACGAGCAGTACTTC. It yields the protein CASSRDRPPYEQYF. This chain uses TRBV7-9 with TRBJ2-7; 7 bases map to TRBD1. Trimming at V came to 5 bases and at J to 2 bases, leaving 6 bases not matched to a gene. The CDR3 totals 14 residues. CDR1 SEHNR and CDR2 FQNEAQ come from the germline V gene (reference sequence).

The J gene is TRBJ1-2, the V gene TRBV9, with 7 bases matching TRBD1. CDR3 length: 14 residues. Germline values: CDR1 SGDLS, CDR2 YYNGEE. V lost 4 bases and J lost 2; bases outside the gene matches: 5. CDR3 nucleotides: TGTGCCAGCAGCCGCACAGGGGTCAACTATGGCTACACCTTC. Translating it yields CASSRTGVNYGYTF.

CDR3: CASSPGGGTDTQYF. The CDR3 DNA is TGTGCCAGCAGCCCGGGGGGAGGGACAGATACGCAGTATTTT. The chain combines TRBV9 with TRBJ2-3, with 7 bases fitting TRBD2. Germline V gene sequence: CDR1 SGDLS, CDR2 YYNGEE. Germline trimming cut 4 bases from V and 3 bases from J; bases unmatched to any gene: 5. The CDR3 has 14 amino acids.

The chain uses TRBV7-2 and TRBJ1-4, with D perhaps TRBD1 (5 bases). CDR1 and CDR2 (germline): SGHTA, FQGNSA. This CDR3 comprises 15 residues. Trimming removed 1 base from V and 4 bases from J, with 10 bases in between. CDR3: CASSLDRGVNEKLFF. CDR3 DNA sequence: TGTGCCAGCAGCTTAGACCGGGGGGTTAATGAAAAACTGTTTTTT.

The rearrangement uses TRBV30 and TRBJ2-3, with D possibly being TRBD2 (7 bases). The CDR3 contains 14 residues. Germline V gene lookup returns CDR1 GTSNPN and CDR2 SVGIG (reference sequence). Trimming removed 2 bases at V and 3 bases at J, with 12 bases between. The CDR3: CAWSWGGGTDTQYF. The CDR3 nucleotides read TGTGCCTGGAGTTGGGGAGGGGGAACAGATACGCAGTATTTT.

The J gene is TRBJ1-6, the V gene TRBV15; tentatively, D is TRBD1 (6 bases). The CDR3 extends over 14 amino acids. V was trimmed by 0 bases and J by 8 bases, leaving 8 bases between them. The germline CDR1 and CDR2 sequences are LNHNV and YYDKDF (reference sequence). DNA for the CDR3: TGTGCCACCAGCAGAGAGGGGGCAGATTCACCCCTCCACTTT. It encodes CATSREGADSPLHF.

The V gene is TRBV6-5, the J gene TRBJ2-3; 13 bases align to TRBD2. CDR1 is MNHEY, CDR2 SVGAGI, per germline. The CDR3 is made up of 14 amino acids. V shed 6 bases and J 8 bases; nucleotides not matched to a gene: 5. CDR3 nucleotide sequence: TGTGCCAGCAGGACTAGCGGGGGGATCGGTACGCAGTATTTT. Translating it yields CASRTSGGIGTQYF.

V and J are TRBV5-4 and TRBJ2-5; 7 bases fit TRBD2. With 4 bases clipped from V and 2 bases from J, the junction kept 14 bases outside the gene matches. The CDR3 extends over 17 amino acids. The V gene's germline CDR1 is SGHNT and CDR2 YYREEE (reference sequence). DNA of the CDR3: TGTGCCAGCAGCCGGGGGGATGGGGTTTACTATCAAGAGACCCAGTACTTC. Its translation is CASSRGDGVYYQETQYF.

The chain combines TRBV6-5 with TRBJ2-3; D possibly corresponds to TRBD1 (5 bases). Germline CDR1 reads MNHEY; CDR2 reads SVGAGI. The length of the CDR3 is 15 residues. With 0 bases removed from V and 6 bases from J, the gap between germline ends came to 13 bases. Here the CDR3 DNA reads TGTGCCAGCAGTTACTCGCCAGGGCCTTCGGATACGCAGTATTTT. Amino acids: CASSYSPGPSDTQYF.

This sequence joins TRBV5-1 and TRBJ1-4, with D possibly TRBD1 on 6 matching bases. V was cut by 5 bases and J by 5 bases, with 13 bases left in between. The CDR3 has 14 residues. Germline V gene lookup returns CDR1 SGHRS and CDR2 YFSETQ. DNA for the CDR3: TGCGCCAGCAGAACTGGTGGACAGAATGAAAAACTGTTTTTT. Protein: CASRTGGQNEKLFF.

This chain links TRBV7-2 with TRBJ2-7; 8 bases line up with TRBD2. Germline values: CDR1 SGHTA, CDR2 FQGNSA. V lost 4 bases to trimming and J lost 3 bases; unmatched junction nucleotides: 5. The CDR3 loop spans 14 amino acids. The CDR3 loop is CASSSRGGNYEQYF. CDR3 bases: TGTGCCAGCAGCTCTCGGGGGGGGAACTACGAGCAGTACTTC.

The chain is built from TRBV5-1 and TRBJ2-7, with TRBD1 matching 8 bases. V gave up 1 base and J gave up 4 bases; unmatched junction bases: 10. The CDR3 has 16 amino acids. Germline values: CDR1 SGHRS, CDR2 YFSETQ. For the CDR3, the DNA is TGCGCCAGCAGCTTGATGCCGGGACAGGACAATTACGAGCAGTACTTC. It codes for CASSLMPGQDNYEQYF.

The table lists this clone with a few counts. For the CDR3, the DNA is TGTGCCAGCAGCACTCAGGGGAACACTGAAGCTTTCTTT. The encoded protein is CASSTQGNTEAFF. The chain combines TRBV9 with TRBJ1-1, with D possibly being TRBD1 (5 bases). This CDR3 spans 13 amino acids. The germline V gene has CDR1 SGDLS and CDR2 YYNGEE. V was pared by 4 bases and J by 1 base, with 8 bases between. The whole variable domain, remainder taken from reference TRBV9 and TRBJ1-1, is DSGVTQTPKHLITATGQRVTLRCSPRSGDLSVYWYQQSLDQGLQFLIQYYNGEERAKGNILERFSAQQFPDLHSELNLSSLELGDSALYFCASSTQGNTEAFFGQGTRLTVV.

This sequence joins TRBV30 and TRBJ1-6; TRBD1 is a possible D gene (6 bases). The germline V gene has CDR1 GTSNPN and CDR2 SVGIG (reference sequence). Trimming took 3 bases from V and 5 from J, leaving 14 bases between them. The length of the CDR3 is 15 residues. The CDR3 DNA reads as TGTGCCTGGAGACTCAGGGGCGCTGATAATTCACCCCTCCACTTT. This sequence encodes CAWRLRGADNSPLHF.

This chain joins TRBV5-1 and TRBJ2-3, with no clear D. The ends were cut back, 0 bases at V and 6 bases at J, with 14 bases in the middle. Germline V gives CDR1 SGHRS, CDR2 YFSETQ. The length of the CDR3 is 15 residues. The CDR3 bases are TGCGCCAGCAGCTTGGAGGCTGCCGACTCCGATACGCAGTATTTT. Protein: CASSLEAADSDTQYF. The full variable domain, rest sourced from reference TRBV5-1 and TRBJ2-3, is KAGVTQTPRYLIKTRGQQVTLSCSPISGHRSVSWYQQTPGQGLQFLFEYFSETQRNKGNFPGRFSGRQFSNSRSEMNVSTLELGDSALYLCASSLEAADSDTQYFGPGTRLTVL.

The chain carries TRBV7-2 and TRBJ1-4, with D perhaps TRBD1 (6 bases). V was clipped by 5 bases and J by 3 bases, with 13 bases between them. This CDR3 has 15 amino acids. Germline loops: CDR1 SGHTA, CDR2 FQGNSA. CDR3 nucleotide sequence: TGTGCCAGCAGCCTCTTTGGGGGCCCTAATGAAAAACTGTTTTTT. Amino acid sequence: CASSLFGGPNEKLFF. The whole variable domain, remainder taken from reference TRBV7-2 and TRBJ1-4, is GAGVSQSPSNKVTEKGKDVELRCDPISGHTALYWYRQSLGQGLEFLIYFQGNSAPDKSGLPSDRFSAERTGGSVSTLTIQRTQQEDSAVYLCASSLFGGPNEKLFFGSGTQLSVL.

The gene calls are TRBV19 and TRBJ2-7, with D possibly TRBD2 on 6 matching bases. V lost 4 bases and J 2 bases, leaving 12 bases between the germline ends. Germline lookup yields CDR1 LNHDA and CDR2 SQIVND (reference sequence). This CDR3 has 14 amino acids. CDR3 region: CASSNPSDAYEQYF. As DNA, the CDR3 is TGTGCCAGTAGTAATCCTAGCGATGCCTACGAGCAGTACTTC.